What follows are 2 T cell receptor beta chains derived from one specimen sequenced in a study of CD8 T cells in ankylosing spondylitis. Study-wide findings and caveats: What seemed typical of ankylosing spondylitis blood was a TCR beta motif built from about 8 highly homologous variants.

TCRdb reanalysed the 5' RACE reads using MiXCR and keeps one entry per CDR3 protein. The sample has around 770,000 distinct CDR3 sequences; around 17% are singletons. These receptors' antigens are unknown. The sample taken for sequencing was blood, either unsorted or a sorted T cell fraction (not recorded which). The receptor source for this set is a male donor with ankylosing spondylitis.

This clonotype was seen a single time. This chain connects TRBV7-3 to TRBJ2-3; 10 positions agree with TRBD2. With 2 bases clipped from V and 0 bases from J, the junction kept 11 bases outside the gene matches. CDR3 length: 19 amino acids. Germline-derived CDR1 and CDR2 are SGHTA and FQGTGA. CDR3 bases: TGTGCCAGCAGCTTACTAGCGGGAGTTCCCGCTTCTAGCACAGATACGCAGTATTTT. This codes for CASSLLAGVPASSTDTQYF. Full variable domain (remainder filled in from reference TRBV7-3 and TRBJ2-3): GAGVSQTPSNKVTEKGKYVELRCDPISGHTALYWYRQSLGQGPEFLIYFQGTGAADDSGLPNDRFFAVRPEGSVSTLKIQRTERGDSAVYLCASSLLAGVPASSTDTQYFGPGTRLTVL.

The rearrangement links TRBV5-1 to TRBJ1-6; TRBD1 agrees at 12 bases. V was pared by 3 bases and J by 6 bases, with 10 bases of the junction left unmatched. The germline V gene encodes CDR1 SGHRS and CDR2 YFSETQ. The CDR3 totals 18 residues. The CDR3 spells CASSSGTGGVRGNSPLHF. Written as DNA, the CDR3 is TGCGCCAGCAGCTCCGGGACAGGGGGCGTTCGGGGTAATTCACCCCTCCACTTT.